Below are 22 T cell receptor beta chains sequenced from a single sample in a study of sequential checkpoint blockade in melanoma. Treatment given: randomized to nivolumab then ipilimumab (arm A) or the reverse (arm B). TCRdb's copy holds only in-frame clones and misses some; the assay was immunoSEQ multiplex PCR. This table holds 35,000 to 40,000 clones, around nine tenths found once. The sample was CD8+ T cells sorted from blood (inferred from file names), taken from a patient given nivolumab and ipilimumab in sequence. The receptors shown here come from a human donor with melanoma.

Regarding this clone: One end of the junction fails to match germline, which may point to a read error. This CDR3 is CAGSSGTGSSYEQYF. In DNA form, the CDR3 reads TGTGCCGGCAGCTCCGGGACAGGGAGTTCGTACGAGCAGTACTTC. This chain connects TRBV6-5 to TRBJ2-7, with 9 bases matching TRBD1. The CDR3 length is 15 residues. Germline loops: CDR1 MNHEY, CDR2 SVGAGI.

CDR3 sequence (DNA): TGTGCCAGCACAGCAGACAACCCGAACACTGAAGCTTTCTTT. This gives the protein CASTADNPNTEAFF. The chain employs TRBV6-5 and TRBJ1-1; D not resolved. CDR1 and CDR2 (germline): MNHEY, SVGAGI. This CDR3 is 14 amino acids long. V lost 7 bases, J lost 1 base, and 13 bases lay in between.

This chain uses TRBV27 with TRBJ2-3; D possibly corresponds to TRBD2 (5 bases). V shed 3 bases and J shed 4 bases, with 14 bases lying between them. Germline V lookup: CDR1 MNHEY, CDR2 SMNVEV (reference sequence). This CDR3 spans 15 amino acids. CDR3 DNA: TGTGCCAGCAGTTTTCGAAGGGAGTGGGCAGATACGCAGTATTTT. Residues: CASSFRREWADTQYF.

The chain links TRBV9 to TRBJ2-1, with 14 bases that match TRBD2. The V gene's germline CDR1 is SGDLS and CDR2 YYNGEE. The CDR3 has 15 amino acids. The V and J ends lost 2 bases and 6 bases, in that order; junction bases with no gene match: 1. CDR3 protein: CASSVGTSGGNEQFF. Written as DNA, the CDR3 is TGTGCCAGCAGCGTTGGGACTAGCGGGGGCAATGAGCAGTTCTTC.

The chain couples TRBV9 to TRBJ1-1, with D tentatively TRBD1 (5 bases). Germline V gene data show CDR1 as SGDLS and CDR2 as YYNGEE. Trimming stripped 7 bases from V and 0 bases from J, with 13 bases between. The CDR3 has 14 residues. The DNA of the CDR3 is TGTGCCAGCGGGAGGGACCTGATGAACACTGAAGCTTTCTTT. This gives the protein CASGRDLMNTEAFF.

The rearrangement uses TRBV4-1 and TRBJ2-2; the match to TRBD1 covers 9 bases. There are 16 residues in the CDR3. Trimming removed 4 bases from V and 3 bases from J; junction bases left unmatched: 6. CDR1 and CDR2 (germline): MGHRA, YSYEKL. The CDR3 DNA reads as TGCGCCAGCAGCCTTACAGGGGGCCGTGACACCGGGGAGCTGTTTTTT. Protein sequence: CASSLTGGRDTGELFF.

V and J are TRBV7-9 and TRBJ2-1; D uncertain. V was clipped by 6 bases and J by 7 bases, with 10 bases between them. From germline, CDR1 is SEHNR and CDR2 FQNEAQ (reference sequence). The CDR3 length is 12 residues. The CDR3 DNA is TGTGCCAGCAGAGAGGCTTATAATGAGCAGTTCTTC. It specifies CASREAYNEQFF.

V and J are TRBV4-1 and TRBJ1-4; D uncertain. V shed 3 bases and J shed 2 bases, with 13 bases lying between them. The CDR3 contains 16 residues. Germline assignment: CDR1 MGHRA and CDR2 YSYEKL. The CDR3 here is CASSHTPTRTNEKLFF. The CDR3 nucleotides are TGCGCCAGCAGCCACACCCCGACCAGGACTAATGAAAAACTGTTTTTT.

This sequence joins TRBV2 and TRBJ2-7; D is possibly TRBD2 (5 bases). This CDR3 contains 14 residues. Germline-derived CDR1 and CDR2 are SNHLY and FYNNEI. Trimming took off 6 bases at V and 0 bases at J, with 12 bases between the two ends. The CDR3 loop reads CASRTGRGSYEQYF. Here the CDR3 DNA reads TGTGCCAGCAGGACCGGACGGGGCTCCTACGAGCAGTACTTC.

V and J are TRBV6-6 and TRBJ2-5; 11 positions agree with TRBD2. The junction had 10 bases not matched to a gene; V was cut back by 5 bases and J by 5 bases. This CDR3 comprises 16 residues. Germline CDR1 MNHNY, CDR2 SVGAGI (reference sequence). CDR3 in DNA: TGTGCCAGCAGTACTCGACTAGCGGGAAGGGCGGAGACCCAGTACTTC. This encodes CASSTRLAGRAETQYF.

V and J are TRBV5-4 and TRBJ2-1, with 9 positions matching TRBD2. This CDR3 is built from 15 residues. Germline V gene data show CDR1 as SGHNT and CDR2 as YYREEE (reference sequence). The V segment lost 2 bases and the J segment 5 bases; nucleotides outside the gene matches: 5. CDR3 in amino acids: CASSLAGGLNNEQFF. The CDR3 bases are TGTGCCAGCAGCTTAGCGGGAGGCCTTAACAATGAGCAGTTCTTC.

V usage is TRBV25-1 and J usage is TRBJ1-5, with 10 bases lining up with TRBD1. The CDR3 extends over 14 amino acids. CDR1 MGHDK and CDR2 SYGVNS come from the germline V gene. The trim removed 4 bases at V and 9 bases at J, leaving 6 bases unmatched. The CDR3 protein is CASSATGGPSPQHF. The CDR3 nucleotides are TGTGCCAGCAGTGCGACAGGGGGCCCGTCGCCCCAGCATTTT.

The chain joins TRBV28 to TRBJ1-1; D not resolved. CDR1 MDHEN and CDR2 SYDVKM come from the germline V gene. The CDR3 is 14 residues long. V gave up 0 bases and J gave up 0 bases, with 5 bases separating them. CDR3 residues: CASSLWTMNTEAFF. CDR3 in DNA: TGTGCCAGCAGTTTATGGACAATGAACACTGAAGCTTTCTTT.

The chain employs TRBV7-6 and TRBJ2-1; D is unclear. V lost 0 bases and J lost 2, with 11 bases in between. This CDR3 is 16 amino acids long. Germline V gene data show CDR1 as SGHVS and CDR2 as FNYEAQ. The CDR3 nucleotides read TGTGCCAGCAGCTTAGCGATCTACAGTGCCTACAATGAGCAGTTCTTC. Its translation is CASSLAIYSAYNEQFF. Using reference TRBV7-6 and TRBJ2-1 for the parts outside the CDR3, the full variable domain is GAGVSQSPRYKVTKRGQDVALRCDPISGHVSLYWYRQALGQGPEFLTYFNYEAQQDKSGLPNDRFSAERPEGSISTLTIQRTEQRDSAMYRCASSLAIYSAYNEQFFGPGTRLTVL.

The chain's CDR3 is CASSQDGGGTGGSEQYF. CDR3 nucleotide sequence: TGCGCCAGCAGCCAAGATGGTGGTGGGACAGGGGGATCCGAGCAGTACTTC. The chain is built from TRBV4-1 and TRBJ2-7; 11 nucleotides align to TRBD1. The germline gives CDR1 MGHRA, CDR2 YSYEKL. V shed 0 bases, J shed 6 bases, and the junction held 10 bases outside the gene matches. The CDR3 length is 17 residues.

The chain joins TRBV14 to TRBJ2-7; D is undetermined. CDR3 length: 14 amino acids. The V and J ends lost 6 bases and 1 base respectively, with 13 bases between them. CDR1 is SGHDN and CDR2 is FVKESK in the germline V gene. Written as DNA, the CDR3 is TGTGCCAGCAGAGATCGATCAGGATCCTACGAGCAGTACGTC. Its translation is CASRDRSGSYEQYV.

CDR3 region: CASSQGGEQFF. CDR3 nucleotide sequence: TGCGCCAGCAGCCAAGGAGGTGAGCAGTTCTTC. J is TRBJ2-1 and V is TRBV4-1; D remains unclear. Germline CDR1 and CDR2: MGHRA and YSYEKL. The CDR3 is 11 amino acids. V was pared by 1 base and J by 9 bases, with 4 bases between.

This chain links TRBV6-5 with TRBJ2-7; the D is unclear. V gave up 0 bases and J gave up 7 bases, with 13 bases separating them. Germline CDR1 MNHEY, CDR2 SVGAGI. This CDR3 contains 14 residues. The DNA for the CDR3 is TGTGCCAGCAGTTACTCAAATGACTTTGGGGAGCAGTACTTC. It yields the protein CASSYSNDFGEQYF.

V is TRBV7-6 and J is TRBJ2-1; no clear D gene. Germline CDR1 reads SGHVS; CDR2 reads FNYEAQ. The CDR3 sequence is 16 residues long. Trimming took off 0 bases at V and 0 bases at J, with 9 bases between the two ends. CDR3 residues: CASSLALSDSYNEQFF. The CDR3 coding sequence is TGTGCCAGCAGCTTAGCGTTAAGCGACTCCTACAATGAGCAGTTCTTC.

The V gene is TRBV7-9, the J gene TRBJ2-6; 7 bases agree with TRBD1. This CDR3 is 16 amino acids long. Per germline, CDR1 SEHNR and CDR2 FQNEAQ (reference sequence). V lost 5 bases to trimming and J lost 4 bases; unmatched junction nucleotides: 8. The CDR3 loop is CASSPLTGTGANVLTF. The CDR3 region has the DNA TGTGCCAGCAGCCCGCTGACAGGGACCGGGGCCAACGTCCTGACTTTC.

This sequence joins TRBV6-1 and TRBJ2-6; tentative D call: TRBD1 (5 bases). V gave up 7 bases and J gave up 0 bases, with 7 bases separating them. This CDR3 has 14 amino acids. Germline loops: CDR1 MNHNS, CDR2 SASEGT. CDR3 residues: CASTDISGANVLTF. In DNA, the CDR3 is TGTGCCAGCACGGACATCTCTGGGGCCAACGTCCTGACTTTC.

This rearrangement joins TRBV27 to TRBJ2-1; D is unresolved. Trimming removed 6 bases at V and 7 bases at J, with 10 bases between. The CDR3 consists of 12 residues. Germline V lookup: CDR1 MNHEY, CDR2 SMNVEV (reference sequence). CDR3 amino acids: CASRISQNEQFF. The CDR3 coding sequence is TGTGCCAGCAGAATATCGCAGAATGAGCAGTTCTTC.